This is a list of T cell receptor beta chains from one sample in a study of CD8+CD57+ T cells in acquired aplastic anemia. TCRdb reprocessed the reads via MiXCR and lists one record per CDR3 protein. The sample includes under 200,000 distinct CDR3 sequences, roughly 50% of them seen just once. The sample taken for sequencing was sorted CD4+, CD8+, or CD8+CD57+ T cells (not recorded which) from PBMCs. The receptors originated from a human donor with aplastic anemia. CDR3s include the opening cysteine and the closing phenylalanine or tryptophan. Each record gives: J gene, V gene, clone size, D gene, CDR3 DNA, CDR3 protein. The D gene is left open where the match is weak. Clone size is stated in some rows and not others, as once, few, many or a class when expanded.

J gene: TRBJ2-7; V gene: TRBV20-1; clone size: -; D gene: TRBD1; CDR3 DNA: TGCAGTGCCCACCCAGGCGGGGACAGGGGGCGTGACGAGCAGTACTTC; CDR3 protein: CSAHPGGDRGRDEQYF
J gene: TRBJ2-1; V gene: TRBV25-1; clone size: few; D gene: -; CDR3 DNA: TGTGCCAGCAGGATTGGGGGCGGATCATACAATGAGCAGTTCTTC; CDR3 protein: CASRIGGGSYNEQFF
J gene: TRBJ1-5; V gene: TRBV5-4; clone size: many; D gene: TRBD1; CDR3 DNA: TGTGCCAGCAGCTTTCAGGGGACAGGGATCAATCAGCCCCAGCATTTT; CDR3 protein: CASSFQGTGINQPQHF
J gene: TRBJ1-2; V gene: TRBV5-4; clone size: -; D gene: -; CDR3 DNA: TGTGCCAGCAGCGTAGAGGACGGAGACTTATATGGCTACACCTTC; CDR3 protein: CASSVEDGDLYGYTF
J gene: TRBJ1-5; V gene: TRBV4-2; clone size: -; D gene: -; CDR3 DNA: TGTGCCAGCAGCCAAGCCGACAGCGGTTCGAGTCAGCCCCAGCATTTT; CDR3 protein: CASSQADSGSSQPQHF
J gene: TRBJ1-2; V gene: TRBV2; clone size: once; D gene: TRBD1; CDR3 DNA: TGTGCCAGCAGTTGGACAGGGGGAGTTGGCTACACCTTC; CDR3 protein: CASSWTGGVGYTF
J gene: TRBJ1-1; V gene: TRBV9; clone size: -; D gene: -; CDR3 DNA: TGTGCCAGCAGCGTAGGCACAGGCCTGACTGAAGCTTTCTTT; CDR3 protein: CASSVGTGLTEAFF
J gene: TRBJ2-1; V gene: TRBV27; clone size: -; D gene: -; CDR3 DNA: TGTGCCAGCAGTTTGCCCGACATTTACTACAATGAGCAGTTCTTC; CDR3 protein: CASSLPDIYYNEQFF
J gene: TRBJ2-5; V gene: TRBV6-5; clone size: many; D gene: TRBD1; CDR3 DNA: TGTGCCAGCAGCAACGACAGGGGGCTGGGGACCCAGTACTTC; CDR3 protein: CASSNDRGLGTQYF
J gene: TRBJ2-5; V gene: TRBV2; clone size: once; D gene: -; CDR3 DNA: TGTGCCAGCAGTACCCCGGGACGGAAAGAGACCCAGTACTTC; CDR3 protein: CASSTPGRKETQYF
J gene: TRBJ2-7; V gene: TRBV24-1; clone size: -; D gene: -; CDR3 DNA: TGTGCCACCAGTGACTCGTCCTACGAGCAGTACTTC; CDR3 protein: CATSDSSYEQYF
J gene: TRBJ2-1; V gene: TRBV9; clone size: once; D gene: TRBD2; CDR3 DNA: TGTGCCAGCAGCTTGGACGGGGGGGCCGCCTATGAGCAGTTCTTC; CDR3 protein: CASSLDGGAAYEQFF
J gene: TRBJ2-7; V gene: TRBV20-1; clone size: many; D gene: -; CDR3 DNA: TGCAGTGCTCATCAGACGGGGAGATCCTACGAGCAGTACTTC; CDR3 protein: CSAHQTGRSYEQYF
J gene: TRBJ1-5; V gene: TRBV27; clone size: -; D gene: TRBD1; CDR3 DNA: TGTGCCAGCAGTTTACACGCCACAGGGGTGGAGAATCAGCCCCAGCATTTT; CDR3 protein: CASSLHATGVENQPQHF
J gene: TRBJ2-5; V gene: TRBV7-6; clone size: -; D gene: TRBD2; CDR3 DNA: TGTGCCAGCAGCTCACTAGCGGGAGGGCCGGAGACCCAGTACTTC; CDR3 protein: CASSSLAGGPETQYF
J gene: TRBJ2-5; V gene: TRBV7-2; clone size: few; D gene: -; CDR3 DNA: TGTGCCAGCAGCCGCCTACCAACAGGGTCGGTGACCCAGTACTTC; CDR3 protein: CASSRLPTGSVTQYF
J gene: TRBJ2-4; V gene: TRBV15; clone size: many; D gene: TRBD2; CDR3 DNA: TGTGCCACCAGCAGAGATCATCGAGCGGGAGGAGGGGGGGCCAAAAACATTCAGTACTTC; CDR3 protein: CATSRDHRAGGGGAKNIQYF
J gene: TRBJ2-7; V gene: TRBV7-9; clone size: -; D gene: TRBD2; CDR3 DNA: TGTGCCAGCAGCGGCGGGACTACCTACGAGCAGTACTTC; CDR3 protein: CASSGGTTYEQYF
J gene: TRBJ2-6; V gene: TRBV7-1; clone size: -; D gene: TRBD1; CDR3 DNA: TGTGCCAGCAGCTCAACGGACAGGCTGGCACTAGGGTCTGGGGCCAACGTCCTGACTTTC; CDR3 protein: CASSSTDRLALGSGANVLTF
J gene: TRBJ1-5; V gene: TRBV19; clone size: -; D gene: -; CDR3 DNA: TGTGCCAGTACGACTGACGGCAATCAGCCCCAGCATTTT; CDR3 protein: CASTTDGNQPQHF
J gene: TRBJ1-2; V gene: TRBV7-9; clone size: -; D gene: -; CDR3 DNA: TGTGCCAGCAGCTCTACCGGGACGGTGGCGGGCTGCACCTTC; CDR3 protein: CASSSTGTVAGCTF
J gene: TRBJ1-5; V gene: TRBV6-2/TRBV6-3; clone size: many; D gene: -; CDR3 DNA: TGTGCCAGCAGGGGGGGGCAACAGCCCCAGCATTTT; CDR3 protein: CASRGGQQPQHF
J gene: TRBJ2-1; V gene: TRBV7-9; clone size: -; D gene: TRBD1; CDR3 DNA: TGTGCCATGGGACAGGGTGATAATGAGCAGTTCTTC; CDR3 protein: CAMGQGDNEQFF
J gene: TRBJ1-2; V gene: TRBV9; clone size: many; D gene: TRBD1; CDR3 DNA: TGTGCCAGCAGCGCCTCCGGGACAGGGGTTTGGGGCTACACCTTC; CDR3 protein: CASSASGTGVWGYTF
J gene: TRBJ1-2; V gene: TRBV29-1; clone size: -; D gene: -; CDR3 DNA: TGCAGCGTTGATCTGCAGGATGGTATCGGTGGCTACACCTTC; CDR3 protein: CSVDLQDGIGGYTF
J gene: TRBJ2-1; V gene: TRBV12-3/TRBV12-4; clone size: few; D gene: TRBD2; CDR3 DNA: TGTGCCAGCAGCCAAGATCTAGCGGCTCCTTACAATGAGCAGTTCTTC; CDR3 protein: CASSQDLAAPYNEQFF
J gene: TRBJ2-7; V gene: TRBV2; clone size: -; D gene: -; CDR3 DNA: TGTGCCAGCAGAGATCGGACTGGGAGCCCCTACGAGCAGTACTTC; CDR3 protein: CASRDRTGSPYEQYF
J gene: TRBJ2-6; V gene: TRBV20-1; clone size: -; D gene: -; CDR3 DNA: TGCAGTGCTAGAACAGACTCTGGGGCCAACGTCCTGACTTTC; CDR3 protein: CSARTDSGANVLTF
J gene: TRBJ1-5; V gene: TRBV19; clone size: -; D gene: -; CDR3 DNA: TGTGCCAGCCACGTCCCGCCTGGTCAGCCCCAGCATTTT; CDR3 protein: CASHVPPGQPQHF
J gene: TRBJ1-1; V gene: TRBV2; clone size: -; D gene: -; CDR3 DNA: TGTGCCAGCAGTGAAGTGGGCATGAACACTGAAGCTTTCTTT; CDR3 protein: CASSEVGMNTEAFF
J gene: TRBJ2-5; V gene: TRBV2; clone size: -; D gene: TRBD2; CDR3 DNA: TGTGCCAGCAGTGCGGCGGGAGGGATTGGAGAGACCCAGTACTTC; CDR3 protein: CASSAAGGIGETQYF
J gene: TRBJ2-6; V gene: TRBV3-1; clone size: -; D gene: -; CDR3 DNA: TGTGCCAGCAGCCAAGATCAGGACAGCCTCTCTGGGGCCAACGTCCTGACTTTC; CDR3 protein: CASSQDQDSLSGANVLTF
J gene: TRBJ1-2; V gene: TRBV28; clone size: few; D gene: -; CDR3 DNA: TGTGCCAGCAGTTCCACAAGACGCTATGGCTACACCTTC; CDR3 protein: CASSSTRRYGYTF
J gene: TRBJ1-6; V gene: TRBV10-3; clone size: few; D gene: -; CDR3 DNA: TGTGCCATCAGTGAGTCAGGGATAAATTCACCCCTCCACTTT; CDR3 protein: CAISESGINSPLHF
J gene: TRBJ2-1; V gene: TRBV11-1; clone size: -; D gene: TRBD2; CDR3 DNA: TGTGCCAGCAGCCCCCCTCTAGCGGGGGAGGGCAATGAGCAGTTCTTC; CDR3 protein: CASSPPLAGEGNEQFF
J gene: TRBJ1-4; V gene: TRBV20-1; clone size: -; D gene: -; CDR3 DNA: TGCAGTGCTAGCAGGGACCTTAGTGCAACTAATGAAAAACTGTTTTTT; CDR3 protein: CSASRDLSATNEKLFF
J gene: TRBJ2-3; V gene: TRBV29-1; clone size: -; D gene: TRBD1; CDR3 DNA: TGCAGCGCAAACCCGGGACAGGGGACCGATACGCAGTATTTT; CDR3 protein: CSANPGQGTDTQYF
J gene: TRBJ2-4; V gene: TRBV5-4; clone size: many; D gene: -; CDR3 DNA: TGTGCCAGCAGCTTGTCCCACCTAGCCAAAAACATTCAGTACTTC; CDR3 protein: CASSLSHLAKNIQYF
J gene: TRBJ2-7; V gene: TRBV5-1; clone size: few; D gene: TRBD2; CDR3 DNA: TGCGCCAGCAGCTTGGGAGCGGGAGGAGCCCACGAGCAGTACTTC; CDR3 protein: CASSLGAGGAHEQYF
J gene: TRBJ2-1; V gene: TRBV19; clone size: -; D gene: -; CDR3 DNA: TGTGCCAGTAGTGTGGGGCCAAATGAGCAGTTCTTC; CDR3 protein: CASSVGPNEQFF
J gene: TRBJ1-1; V gene: TRBV2; clone size: -; D gene: -; CDR3 DNA: TGTGCCAGCAGTGAAGCAGGTTTGTCAATCGAAGCTTTCTTT; CDR3 protein: CASSEAGLSIEAFF
J gene: TRBJ1-1; V gene: TRBV2; clone size: many; D gene: TRBD1; CDR3 DNA: TGTGCCAGCAGCGCGGACAGGGGCAGGGAAGCTTTCTTT; CDR3 protein: CASSADRGREAFF
J gene: TRBJ2-3; V gene: TRBV7-8; clone size: -; D gene: TRBD1; CDR3 DNA: TGTGCCAGCAGCTCTGAACCGGGACAGGCTACAGATACGCAGTATTTT; CDR3 protein: CASSSEPGQATDTQYF
J gene: TRBJ2-5; V gene: TRBV27; clone size: -; D gene: -; CDR3 DNA: TGTGCCAGCAGTTTACAGGGGGGAGAGGGGGGGACCCAGTACTTC; CDR3 protein: CASSLQGGEGGTQYF